This T cell receptor (beta chain) was obtained from a study of blood T cell repertoires in COVID-19. The CDR3 extends over 16 amino acids. The germline V gene encodes CDR1 SEHNR and CDR2 FQNEAQ (reference sequence). The V gene end was trimmed by 5 bases and the J gene end by 0 bases; junction bases not matched to a gene: 6. In the study's own analysis: Reference gene primer amplification in the assay estimated nucleated cell counts. Only in-frame clones appear in the TCRdb table, and some are missing; sequencing was by immunoSEQ multiplex PCR. That table furnishes V, J and clone size, whereas the DNA furnished D and trimming. In the table there are more than 400,000 clones, around 91% of which are singletons.

The chain recombines TRBV7-9 with TRBJ2-2; the match to TRBD2 covers 7 bases. This receptor was identified in a man aged 18-30 years who had recovered from COVID-19. Sequencing was carried out using PBMCs or T cells enriched from blood (not recorded which). In DNA, the CDR3 is TGTGCCAGCAGCGAGATGGGAGGGCCGAACACCGGGGAGCTGTTTTTT. It translates to CASSEMGGPNTGELFF.